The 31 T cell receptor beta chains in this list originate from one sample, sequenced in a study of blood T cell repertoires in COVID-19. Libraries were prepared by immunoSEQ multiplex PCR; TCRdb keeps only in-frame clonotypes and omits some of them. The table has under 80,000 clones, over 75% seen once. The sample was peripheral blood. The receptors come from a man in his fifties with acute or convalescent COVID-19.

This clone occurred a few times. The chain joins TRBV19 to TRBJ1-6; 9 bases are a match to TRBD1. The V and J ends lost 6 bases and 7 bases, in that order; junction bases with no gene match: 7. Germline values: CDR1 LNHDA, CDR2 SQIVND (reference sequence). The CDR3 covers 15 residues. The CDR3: CASSLQGATNSPLHF. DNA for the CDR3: TGTGCCAGTAGCCTACAGGGGGCGACCAATTCACCCCTCCACTTT. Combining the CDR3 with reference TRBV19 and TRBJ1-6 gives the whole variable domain DGGITQSPKYLFRKEGQNVTLSCEQNLNHDAMYWYRQDPGQGLRLIYYSQIVNDFQKGDIAEGYSVSREKKESFPLTVTSAQKNPTAFYLCASSLQGATNSPLHFGNGTRLTVT.

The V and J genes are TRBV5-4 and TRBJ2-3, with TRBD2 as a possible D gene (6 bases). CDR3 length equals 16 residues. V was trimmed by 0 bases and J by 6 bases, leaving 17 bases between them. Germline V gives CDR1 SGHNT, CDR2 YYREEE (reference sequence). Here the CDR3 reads CASSLEPGPAGDTQYF. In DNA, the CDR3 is TGTGCCAGCAGCTTGGAACCGGGCCCGGCGGGGGATACGCAGTATTTT.

CDR3 sequence: CASSQAAGVLAVSYEQYF. DNA for the CDR3: TGCGCCAGCAGCCAAGCTGCGGGTGTTCTGGCGGTCTCCTACGAGCAGTACTTC. This chain joins TRBV4-1 and TRBJ2-7; maybe TRBD2 (5 bases). V gave up 1 base and J gave up 0 bases, with 19 bases separating them. The CDR3 runs to 18 residues. Germline lookup yields CDR1 MGHRA and CDR2 YSYEKL.

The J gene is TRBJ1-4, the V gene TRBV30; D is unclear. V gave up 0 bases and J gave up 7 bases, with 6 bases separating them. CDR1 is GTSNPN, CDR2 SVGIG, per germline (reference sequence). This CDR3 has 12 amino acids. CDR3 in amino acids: CAWSVWAEKLFF. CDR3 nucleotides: TGTGCCTGGAGTGTATGGGCTGAAAAACTGTTTTTT. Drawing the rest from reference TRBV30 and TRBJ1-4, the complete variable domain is SQTIHQWPATLVQPVGSPLSLECTVEGTSNPNLYWYRQAAGRGLQLLFYSVGIGQISSEVPQNLSASRPQDRQFILSSKKLLLSDSGFYLCAWSVWAEKLFFGSGTQLSVL.

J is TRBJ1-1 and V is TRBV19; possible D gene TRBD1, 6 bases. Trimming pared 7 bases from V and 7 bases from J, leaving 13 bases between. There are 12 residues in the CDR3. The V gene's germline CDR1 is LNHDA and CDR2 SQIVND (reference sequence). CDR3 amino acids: CASNPGVGEAFF. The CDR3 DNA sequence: TGTGCCAGTAACCCAGGGGTCGGTGAAGCTTTCTTT.

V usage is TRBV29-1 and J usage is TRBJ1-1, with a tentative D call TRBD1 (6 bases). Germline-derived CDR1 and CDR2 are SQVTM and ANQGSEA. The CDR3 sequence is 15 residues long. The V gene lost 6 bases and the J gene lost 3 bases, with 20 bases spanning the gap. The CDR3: CSVSGSTNRDTEAFF. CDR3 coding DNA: TGCAGCGTCTCTGGATCGACTAACAGGGACACTGAAGCTTTCTTT.

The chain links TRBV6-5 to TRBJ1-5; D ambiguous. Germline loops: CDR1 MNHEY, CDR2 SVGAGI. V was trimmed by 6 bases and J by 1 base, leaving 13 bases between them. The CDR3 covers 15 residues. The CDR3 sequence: CASRLGRASNQPQHF. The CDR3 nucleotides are TGTGCCAGCAGACTCGGGCGGGCGAGCAATCAGCCCCAGCATTTT.

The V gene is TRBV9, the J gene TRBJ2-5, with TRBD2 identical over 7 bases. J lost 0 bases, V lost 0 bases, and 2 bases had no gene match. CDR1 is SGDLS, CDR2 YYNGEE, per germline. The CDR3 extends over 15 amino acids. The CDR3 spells CASSVGAGHQETQYF. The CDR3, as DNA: TGTGCCAGCAGCGTAGGAGCGGGGCACCAAGAGACCCAGTACTTC.

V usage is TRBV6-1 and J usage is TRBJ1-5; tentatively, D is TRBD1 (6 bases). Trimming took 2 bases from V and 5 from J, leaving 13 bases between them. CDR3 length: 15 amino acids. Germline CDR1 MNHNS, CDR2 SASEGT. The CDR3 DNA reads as TGTGCCAGCAGTGAAAGGGACACCGCATATCAGCCCCAGCATTTT. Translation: CASSERDTAYQPQHF.

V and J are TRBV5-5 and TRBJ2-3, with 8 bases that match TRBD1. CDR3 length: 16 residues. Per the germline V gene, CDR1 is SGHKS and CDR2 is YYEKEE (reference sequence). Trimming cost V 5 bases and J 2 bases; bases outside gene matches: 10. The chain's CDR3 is CASRRTGTGSTDTQYF. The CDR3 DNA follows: TGTGCCAGCAGAAGAACCGGGACAGGATCCACAGATACGCAGTATTTT.

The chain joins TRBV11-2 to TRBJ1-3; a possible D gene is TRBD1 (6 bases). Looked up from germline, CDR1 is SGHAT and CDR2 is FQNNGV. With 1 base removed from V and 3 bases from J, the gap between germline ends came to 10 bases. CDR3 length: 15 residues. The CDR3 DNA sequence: TGTGCCAGCAGCTTAGCCAGGGGCTTTGGAAACACCATATATTTT. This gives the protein CASSLARGFGNTIYF.

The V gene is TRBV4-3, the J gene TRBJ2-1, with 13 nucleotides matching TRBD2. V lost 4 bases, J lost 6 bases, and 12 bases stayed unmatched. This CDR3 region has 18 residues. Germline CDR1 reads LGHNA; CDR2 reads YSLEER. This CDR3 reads CASSPVARTSGRGNEQFF. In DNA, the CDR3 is TGCGCCAGCAGCCCGGTAGCCCGGACTAGCGGGAGAGGCAATGAGCAGTTCTTC.

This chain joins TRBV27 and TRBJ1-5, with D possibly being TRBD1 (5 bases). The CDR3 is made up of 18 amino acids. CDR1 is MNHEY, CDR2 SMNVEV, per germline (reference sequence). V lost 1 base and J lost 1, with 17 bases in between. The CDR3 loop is CASSLFGGGVLSNQPQHF. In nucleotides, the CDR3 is TGTGCCAGCAGTTTATTCGGTGGGGGGGTTTTAAGCAATCAGCCCCAGCATTTT.

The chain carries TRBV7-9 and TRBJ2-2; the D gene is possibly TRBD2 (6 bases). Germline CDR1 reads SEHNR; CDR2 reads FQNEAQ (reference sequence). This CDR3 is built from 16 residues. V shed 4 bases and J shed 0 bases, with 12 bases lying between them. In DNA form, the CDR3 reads TGTGCCAGCAGCTCCTCCGGGACTTCGAACACCGGGGAGCTGTTTTTT. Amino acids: CASSSSGTSNTGELFF.

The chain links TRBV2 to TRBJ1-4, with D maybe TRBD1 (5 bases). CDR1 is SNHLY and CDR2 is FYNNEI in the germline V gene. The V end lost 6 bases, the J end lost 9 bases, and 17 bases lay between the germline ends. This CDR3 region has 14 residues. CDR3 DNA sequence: TGTGCCAGCAGCGGGACCAACGCGGGGAAAAAACTGTTTTTT. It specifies CASSGTNAGKKLFF. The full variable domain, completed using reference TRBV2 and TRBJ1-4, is EPEVTQTPSHQVTQMGQEVILRCVPISNHLYFYWYRQILGQKVEFLVSFYNNEISEKSEIFDDQFSVERPDGSNFTLKIRSTKLEDSAMYFCASSGTNAGKKLFFGSGTQLSVL.

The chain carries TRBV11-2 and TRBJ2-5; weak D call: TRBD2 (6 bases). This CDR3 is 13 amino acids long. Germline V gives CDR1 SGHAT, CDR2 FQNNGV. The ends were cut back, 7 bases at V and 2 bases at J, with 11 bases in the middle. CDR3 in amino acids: CASTLGTQETQYF. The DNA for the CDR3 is TGTGCCAGCACCCTCGGGACTCAAGAGACCCAGTACTTC.

The CDR3 nucleotides read TGTGCCAGCAGCCGGGGCGGGGGGAGTGCGGCCCTCCACTTT. This codes for CASSRGGGSAALHF. The V and J genes are TRBV3-1 (or the pseudogene TRBV3-2) and TRBJ1-6; perhaps TRBD1 as D (5 bases). The V and J ends lost 4 bases and 14 bases respectively, with 18 bases between them. Germline V gene lookup returns CDR1 LGHDT and CDR2 YNNKEL (reference sequence). CDR3 length: 14 amino acids.

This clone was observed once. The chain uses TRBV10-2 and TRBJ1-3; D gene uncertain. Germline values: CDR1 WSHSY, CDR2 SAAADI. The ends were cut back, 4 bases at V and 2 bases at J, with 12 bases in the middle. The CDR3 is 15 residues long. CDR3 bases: TGCGCCAGCAGTGCAGGTCATGGAACTGGAAACACCATATATTTT. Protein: CASSAGHGTGNTIYF.

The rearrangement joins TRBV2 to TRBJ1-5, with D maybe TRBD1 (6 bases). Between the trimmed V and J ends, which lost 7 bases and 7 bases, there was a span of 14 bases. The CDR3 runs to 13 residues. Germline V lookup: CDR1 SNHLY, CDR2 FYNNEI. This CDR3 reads CASTAGVGQPQHF. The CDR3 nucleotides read TGTGCCAGCACGGCAGGGGTAGGGCAGCCCCAGCATTTT.

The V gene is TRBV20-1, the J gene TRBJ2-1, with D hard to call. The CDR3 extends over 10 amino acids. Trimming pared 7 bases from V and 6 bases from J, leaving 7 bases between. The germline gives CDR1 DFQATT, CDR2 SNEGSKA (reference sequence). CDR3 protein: CSGSGNEQFF. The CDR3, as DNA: TGCAGTGGTTCCGGCAATGAGCAGTTCTTC.

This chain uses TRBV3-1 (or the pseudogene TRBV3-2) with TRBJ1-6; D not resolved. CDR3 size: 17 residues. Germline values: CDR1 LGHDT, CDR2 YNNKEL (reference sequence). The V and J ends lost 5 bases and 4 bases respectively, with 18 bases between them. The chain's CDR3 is CASSSFKGDIYNSPLHF. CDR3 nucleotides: TGTGCCAGCAGCTCTTTTAAGGGAGACATTTATAATTCACCCCTCCACTTT.

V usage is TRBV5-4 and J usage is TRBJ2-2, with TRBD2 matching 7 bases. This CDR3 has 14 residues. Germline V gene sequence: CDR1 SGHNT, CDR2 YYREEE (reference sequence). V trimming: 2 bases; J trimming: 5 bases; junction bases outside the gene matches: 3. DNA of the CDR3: TGTGCCAGCAGCTTATTGGGGGGGACCGGGGAGCTGTTTTTT. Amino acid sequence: CASSLLGGTGELFF.

CDR3 protein: CASSYSAGGTYEQYF. CDR3 sequence (DNA): TGTGCCAGCAGTTACTCCGCAGGAGGGACCTACGAGCAGTACTTC. The V call is TRBV6-6, the J call TRBJ2-7; a weak D match, TRBD2 (6 bases). This CDR3 region has 15 residues. Germline V gene lookup returns CDR1 MNHNY and CDR2 SVGAGI (reference sequence). V lost 0 bases, J lost 2 bases, and 11 bases lay in between.

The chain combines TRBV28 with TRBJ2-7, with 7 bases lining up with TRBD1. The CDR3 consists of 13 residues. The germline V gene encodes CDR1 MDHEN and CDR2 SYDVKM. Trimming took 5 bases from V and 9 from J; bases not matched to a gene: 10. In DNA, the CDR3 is TGTGCCAGCAGTGCCGGACAGGTACGAGGGCAGTACTTC. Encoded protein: CASSAGQVRGQYF. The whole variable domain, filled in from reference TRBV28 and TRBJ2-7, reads DVKVTQSSRYLVKRTGEKVFLECVQDMDHENMFWYRQDPGLGLRLIYFSYDVKMKEKGDIPEGYSVSREKKERFSLILESASTNQTSMYLCASSAGQVRGQYFGPGTRLTVT.

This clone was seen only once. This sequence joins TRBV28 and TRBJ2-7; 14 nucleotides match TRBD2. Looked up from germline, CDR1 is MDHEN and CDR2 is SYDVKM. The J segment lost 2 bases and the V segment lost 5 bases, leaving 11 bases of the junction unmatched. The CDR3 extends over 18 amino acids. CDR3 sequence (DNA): TGTGCCAGCAGTCCCCAGACTAGCGGGAGGGCGAGGGCCTACGAGCAGTACTTC. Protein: CASSPQTSGRARAYEQYF.

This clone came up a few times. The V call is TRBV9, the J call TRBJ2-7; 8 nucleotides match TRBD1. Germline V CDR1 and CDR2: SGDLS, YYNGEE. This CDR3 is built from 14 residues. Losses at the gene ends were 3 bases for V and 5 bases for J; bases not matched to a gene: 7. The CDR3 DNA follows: TGTGCCAGCAGCGCGTGGACAGGGTTGGACGAGCAGTACTTC. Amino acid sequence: CASSAWTGLDEQYF.

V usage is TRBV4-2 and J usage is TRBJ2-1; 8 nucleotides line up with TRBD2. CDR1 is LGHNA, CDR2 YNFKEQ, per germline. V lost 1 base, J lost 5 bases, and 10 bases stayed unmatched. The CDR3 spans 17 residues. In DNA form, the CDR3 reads TGTGCCAGCAGCCAAGTGACCGGGACTAGTTCCAACAATGAGCAGTTCTTC. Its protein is CASSQVTGTSSNNEQFF.

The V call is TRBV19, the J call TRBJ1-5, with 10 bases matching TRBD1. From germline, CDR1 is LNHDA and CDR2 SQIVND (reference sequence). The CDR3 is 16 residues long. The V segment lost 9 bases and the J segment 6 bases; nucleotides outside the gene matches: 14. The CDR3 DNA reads TGTGCCAGCATATCAAACCCGGGACAGGGGTCTCAGCCCCAGCATTTT. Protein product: CASISNPGQGSQPQHF.

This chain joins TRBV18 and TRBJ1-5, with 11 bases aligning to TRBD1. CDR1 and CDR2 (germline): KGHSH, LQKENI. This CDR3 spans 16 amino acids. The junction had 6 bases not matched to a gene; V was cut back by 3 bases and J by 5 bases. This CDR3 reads CASSPIPGQGDQPQHF. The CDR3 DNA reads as TGTGCCAGCTCACCCATTCCGGGACAGGGGGATCAGCCCCAGCATTTT.

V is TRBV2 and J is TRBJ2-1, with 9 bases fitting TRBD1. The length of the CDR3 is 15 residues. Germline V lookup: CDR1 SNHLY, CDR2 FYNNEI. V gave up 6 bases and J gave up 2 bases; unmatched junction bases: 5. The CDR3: CASRLQGAAYNEQFF. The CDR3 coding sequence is TGTGCCAGCAGGTTACAGGGGGCGGCCTACAATGAGCAGTTCTTC. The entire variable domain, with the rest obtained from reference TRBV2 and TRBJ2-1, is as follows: EPEVTQTPSHQVTQMGQEVILRCVPISNHLYFYWYRQILGQKVEFLVSFYNNEISEKSEIFDDQFSVERPDGSNFTLKIRSTKLEDSAMYFCASRLQGAAYNEQFFGPGTRLTVL.

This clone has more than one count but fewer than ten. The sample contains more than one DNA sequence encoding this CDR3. As DNA, the CDR3 is TGTGCCAGCAGCTTGGGGGAGAAAAACACTGAAGCTTTCTTT. Translating it yields CASSLGEKNTEAFF. V usage is TRBV5-6 and J usage is TRBJ1-1; D is unresolved. The CDR3 contains 14 residues. Germline CDR1 SGHDT, CDR2 YYEEEE. V lost 0 bases, J lost 2 bases, and 8 bases lay in between.